This T cell receptor beta chain was sequenced during a study of blood T cell repertoires in COVID-19. Germline CDR1 SGHVS, CDR2 FQNEAQ. V shed 4 bases and J shed 2 bases, with 24 bases lying between them. The CDR3 covers 19 residues. TCRdb's copy holds only in-frame clones and misses some; the assay was immunoSEQ multiplex PCR. The sample contains around 300,000 clones, 70% to 90% of which appear only once. The sample consisted of peripheral blood. J is TRBJ1-5 and V is TRBV7-8; tentative D call: TRBD1 (5 bases). The TCR was taken from a woman in her 70s with acute or convalescent COVID-19. CDR3 sequence (DNA): TGTGCCAGCAGCTCCTGGATGGGGAGGGGCGCTTATGGCAATCAGCCCCAGCATTTT. Translating it yields CASSSWMGRGAYGNQPQHF.